Listed below are T cell receptor beta chains from one sample, sequenced in a study of blood T cells in healthy people across ages. Via MiXCR, TCRdb re-called the 5' RACE reads, giving one row per CDR3 protein. There are about a million distinct CDR3 sequences in the sample; less than 45% occur only once, and around 13% lies in the top ten. Sequencing was done on a sample of blood. Receptors originate from a man between 18 and 29 years old in good health. Both conserved end residues are part of each CDR3. D genes are given only for firm matches. Only some rows state a clone size, as once, few, many or a class for expanded clones.

clone_size | d_call | j_call | v_call | cdr3_nt | cdr3_aa
- | TRBD1 | TRBJ2-2 | TRBV7-9 | TGTGCCAGCAGCTTTCGGACAGGGGCGAACACCGGGGAGCTGTTTTTT | CASSFRTGANTGELFF
- | - | TRBJ1-2 | TRBV29-1 | TGCAGCGTTGAAAGTGCCGACAGGCCCTGTGGCTACACCTTC | CSVESADRPCGYTF
few | - | TRBJ1-2 | TRBV7-2 | TGTGCCAGCAGCTTAAGATCGACAGGCCACACGAACGCTAACTATGGCTACACCTTC | CASSLRSTGHTNANYGYTF
- | TRBD2 | TRBJ2-3 | TRBV3-1 | TGTGCCAGCAGCCCCCTGCATGGCGGGGGGAGCACAGATACGCAGTATTTT | CASSPLHGGGSTDTQYF
- | TRBD2 | TRBJ2-5 | TRBV24-1 | TGTGCCACCAGTGACCGACTAGCGGGGACCCAGTACTTC | CATSDRLAGTQYF
- | TRBD2 | TRBJ2-2 | TRBV5-1 | TGCGCCAGCAGCTTTACCTCGCGGGGGGCAACCACCGGGGAGCTGTTTTTT | CASSFTSRGATTGELFF
- | TRBD1 | TRBJ1-1 | TRBV7-3 | TGTGCCAGCAGGTTAATGCAGGGGGGAGGCACTGAAGCTTTCTTT | CASRLMQGGGTEAFF
- | - | TRBJ1-1 | TRBV10-3 | TGTGCCATCAGTGTTGGGACGTCAACTGAAGCTTTCTTT | CAISVGTSTEAFF
few | TRBD1 | TRBJ1-2 | TRBV6-1 | TGTGCCAGCAGTGATGACGACAGGGTCTATGGCTACACCTTC | CASSDDDRVYGYTF
few | - | TRBJ1-1 | TRBV14 | TGTGCCAGCAGCCAACCTCAGAACCGGACGGGACTGAACACTGAAGCTTTCTTT | CASSQPQNRTGLNTEAFF
few | - | TRBJ1-1 | TRBV7-9 | TGTGCCAGCAACAACAGGGTCCACACTGAAGCTTTCTTT | CASNNRVHTEAFF
- | - | TRBJ2-3 | TRBV2 | TGTGCCAGCAATGCCGGTACTAGCACAGATACGCAGTATTTT | CASNAGTSTDTQYF
- | - | TRBJ2-3 | TRBV3-1 | TGTGCCAGCAGCCACCGTTTGGGCACAGATACGCAGTATTTT | CASSHRLGTDTQYF
- | TRBD1 | TRBJ2-5 | TRBV9 | TGTGCCAGCAGCCCAGGACAGGGGGCGGGTAATGAGCAGTACTTC | CASSPGQGAGNEQYF
few | TRBD1 | TRBJ2-2 | TRBV4-3 | TGCGCCAGCAGCTCCCAACAGGGGTACACCGGGGAGCTGTTTTTT | CASSSQQGYTGELFF
- | - | TRBJ2-4 | TRBV7-2 | TGTGCCAGCAGCTCCCCGTCCTCCGGAAGCAAAAACATTCAGTACTTC | CASSSPSSGSKNIQYF
- | - | TRBJ1-4 | TRBV12-3/TRBV12-4 | TGTGCCAGCAGTTTATACTGGGAAGGGAAACTGTTTTTT | CASSLYWEGKLFF
- | TRBD1 | TRBJ1-1 | TRBV7-2 | TGTGCCAGCAGCCCCTGGACAGGGTCGAACACTGAAGCTTTCTTT | CASSPWTGSNTEAFF
- | - | TRBJ1-2 | TRBV7-2 | TGTGCCAGCAGCTTAAATTCCGGCGAGGGCTACACCTTC | CASSLNSGEGYTF
- | - | TRBJ2-7 | TRBV7-2 | TGTGCCAGCAGCTTAGAGGACTTACCCTACGAGCAGTACTTC | CASSLEDLPYEQYF
once | TRBD2 | TRBJ2-1 | TRBV12-3/TRBV12-4 | TGTGCCAGCAGTCGGGGACTAGCGGGGGCCAGCTCCTACAATGAGCAGTTCTTC | CASSRGLAGASSYNEQFF
few | - | TRBJ2-3 | TRBV18 | TGTGCCAGCTCACCAGGAGGGAACACAGATACGCAGTATTTT | CASSPGGNTDTQYF
- | TRBD1 | TRBJ2-5 | TRBV20-1 | TGCAGTGCCATCCCCGGGACAGTGGAGACCCAGTACTTC | CSAIPGTVETQYF
- | TRBD2 | TRBJ2-5 | TRBV29-1 | TGCAGCGTGAGTCGGACTAGCGATTTAGAGACCCAGTACTTC | CSVSRTSDLETQYF
few | TRBD2 | TRBJ2-3 | TRBV3-1 | TGTGCCAGCAGCCAAGATGTAACTAGCGGGGATACGCAGTATTTT | CASSQDVTSGDTQYF
once | TRBD1 | TRBJ1-1 | TRBV6-5 | TGTGCCAGCAGGGCTTACACAGGGGGAGGCACTGAAGCTTTCTTT | CASRAYTGGGTEAFF
few | TRBD2 | TRBJ2-5 | TRBV7-2 | TGTGCCAGCAGCTTAGCCCTACTAGCGGGACAAGAGACCCAGTACTTC | CASSLALLAGQETQYF
- | TRBD1 | TRBJ1-1 | TRBV6-2/TRBV6-3 | TGTGCCAGCAGGCCGGACAGGGAGAGCACTGAAGCTTTCTTT | CASRPDRESTEAFF
- | - | TRBJ2-1 | TRBV6-1 | TGTGCCAGCAGACTCCCGGCGACAGGCCTGGCTTCCTACAATGAGCAGTTCTTC | CASRLPATGLASYNEQFF
- | - | TRBJ2-6 | TRBV4-3 | TGCGCCAGCAGCGAAGGGACCTCTGGGGCCAACGTCCTGACTTTC | CASSEGTSGANVLTF
- | - | TRBJ2-3 | TRBV6-2/TRBV6-3 | TGTGCCCGCCGGGACAAGAACTTAGATACGCAGTATTTT | CARRDKNLDTQYF
- | - | TRBJ2-1 | TRBV7-2 | TGTGCCAGCAGCGTGGAACGTTACAATGAGCAGTTCTTC | CASSVERYNEQFF
many | TRBD1 | TRBJ2-7 | TRBV25-1 | TGTGCCAGCACGGGGACAGGGTACGAGCAGTACTTC | CASTGTGYEQYF
- | - | TRBJ2-2 | TRBV4-3 | TGCGCCAGCAGCCAAGATCCCGGGGGGCCTACGGTCACCGGGGAGCTGTTTTTT | CASSQDPGGPTVTGELFF
- | TRBD1 | TRBJ2-4 | TRBV6-2/TRBV6-3 | TGTGCCAGCAGTGTAAGACAGGGGAGCAAAAACATTCAGTACTTC | CASSVRQGSKNIQYF
few | TRBD1 | TRBJ1-4 | TRBV4-3 | TGCGCCAGCAGCCCAACTAGGACAGGGGTTGAAAAACTGTTTTTT | CASSPTRTGVEKLFF
few | - | TRBJ2-5 | TRBV10-3 | TGTGCCATCAGTTTCGACCTCCAAGAGACCCAGTACTTC | CAISFDLQETQYF
- | TRBD1 | TRBJ1-2 | TRBV2 | TGTGCCAGCAGTGAACAGGGGGCTCAGGGCTACACCTTC | CASSEQGAQGYTF
- | - | TRBJ2-1 | TRBV4-3 | TGCGCCAGCAGCCAGGGAGGGGGGCCTGGTTATGAGCAGTTCTTC | CASSQGGGPGYEQFF
- | TRBD2 | TRBJ2-2 | TRBV29-1 | TGCAGCGTACTCACTAGCGGGGCGAACACCGGGGAGCTGTTTTTT | CSVLTSGANTGELFF
- | TRBD1 | TRBJ2-2 | TRBV3-1 | TGTGCCAGCAGCCAATCCGTGGGACAGTTCGGCGGGGAGCTGTTTTTT | CASSQSVGQFGGELFF
- | - | TRBJ1-4 | TRBV12-3/TRBV12-4 | TGTGCCAGCAGATCCGGGACTGCTAATGAAAAACTGTTTTTT | CASRSGTANEKLFF
- | - | TRBJ2-7 | TRBV20-1 | TGCAGTGCTAGAGATCCCACTTACGAGCAGTACTTC | CSARDPTYEQYF
few | - | TRBJ2-3 | TRBV4-2 | TGTGCCAGCAGCCAACAGTTACAGACTAGCACAGATACGCAGTATTTT | CASSQQLQTSTDTQYF
- | TRBD1 | TRBJ2-5 | TRBV29-1 | TGCAGCGTTGCAGGGACAGGCCTCCTTGGGCAGTACTTC | CSVAGTGLLGQYF
- | - | TRBJ2-3 | TRBV7-9 | TGTGCCAGCAGCTTAGAAGCGGGCGGGGCCTATCAGTATTTT | CASSLEAGGAYQYF
few | TRBD1 | TRBJ1-1 | TRBV7-9 | TGTGCCAGCAGCACCCCGGGACAGGTGAACACTGAAGCTTTCTTT | CASSTPGQVNTEAFF
- | TRBD1 | TRBJ2-7 | TRBV12-5 | TGTGCTAGTGGCCGCGGACAGGGCCACGAGCAGTACTTC | CASGRGQGHEQYF
- | - | TRBJ2-5 | TRBV6-5 | TGTGCCAGCAGTTACGAGGGGCGTGGAGAGCAGTACTTC | CASSYEGRGEQYF
- | TRBD1 | TRBJ2-1 | TRBV3-1 | TGTGCCAGCAGCCCGACAGGGGGTACCTACTCCTACGAGCAGTTCTTC | CASSPTGGTYSYEQFF